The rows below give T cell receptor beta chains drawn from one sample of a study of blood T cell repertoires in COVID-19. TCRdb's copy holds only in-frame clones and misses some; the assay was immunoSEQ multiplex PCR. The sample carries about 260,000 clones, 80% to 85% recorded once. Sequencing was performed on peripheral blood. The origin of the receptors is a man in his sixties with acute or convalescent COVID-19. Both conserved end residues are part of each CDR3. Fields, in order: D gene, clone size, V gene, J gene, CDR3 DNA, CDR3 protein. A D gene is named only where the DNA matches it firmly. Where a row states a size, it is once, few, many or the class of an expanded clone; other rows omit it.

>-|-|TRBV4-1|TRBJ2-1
TGCGCCAGCAGCCAAGCGGTACGTCCCTACAATGAGCAGTTCTTC
CASSQAVRPYNEQFF
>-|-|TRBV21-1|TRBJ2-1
TGTGCCAGCATCTCAAGGAGGAGGCCCTACAATGAGCAGTTCTTC
CASISRRRPYNEQFF
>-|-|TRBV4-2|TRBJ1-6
TGTGCCAGCAGCCACCGCGGTGCGGGCGGGTATAATTCACCCCTCCACTTT
CASSHRGAGGYNSPLHF
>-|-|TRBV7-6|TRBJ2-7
TGTGCCAGCAGCTTAGCGGTCAGGGACTACGAGCAGTACTTC
CASSLAVRDYEQYF
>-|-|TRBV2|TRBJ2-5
TGTGCCGGCCGGGAGGCGGGGGCCGGGGAGACCCAGTACTTC
CAGREAGAGETQYF
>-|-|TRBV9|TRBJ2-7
TGTGCCAGCAGCGTGAACGCCTACTACGAGCAGTACTTC
CASSVNAYYEQYF
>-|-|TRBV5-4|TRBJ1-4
TGTGCCAGCAGCTTCCAGAATACGGGTGAAAAACTGTTTTTT
CASSFQNTGEKLFF
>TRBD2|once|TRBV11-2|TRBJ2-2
TGTGCCAGCAGCTTAGTCGCGGGAGCGGCCACCGGGGAGCTGTTTTTT
CASSLVAGAATGELFF
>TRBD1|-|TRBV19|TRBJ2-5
TGTGCCAGTGGCCGGACAGGGGCCCAAGAGACCCAGTACTTC
CASGRTGAQETQYF
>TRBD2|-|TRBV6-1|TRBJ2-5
TGTGCCAGCAGTGAAGACGCGGGGGGGCAAGAGACCCAGTACTTC
CASSEDAGGQETQYF
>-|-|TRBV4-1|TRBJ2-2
TGCGCCAGCAGCCAAGAGTCCGCGTTGGTCCGGGAGCTGTTTTTT
CASSQESALVRELFF
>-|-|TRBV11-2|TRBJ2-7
TGTGCCAGCAGCTTAAGGAGTGCTAGCTCAACACGAGACGCCTACGAGCAGTACTTC
CASSLRSASSTRDAYEQYF
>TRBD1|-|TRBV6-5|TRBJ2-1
TGTGCCAGCTTGGCAGGGGGCCGAGATGAGCAGTTCTTC
CASLAGGRDEQFF
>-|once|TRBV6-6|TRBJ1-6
TGTGCCAGCAGTCCCCGTCGGGGAAGCTCCTATAATTCACCCCTCCACTTT
CASSPRRGSSYNSPLHF
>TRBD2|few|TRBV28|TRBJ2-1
TGTGCCAGCAAGGGGTACAGCGGGGGGACCCATGAGCAGTTCTTC
CASKGYSGGTHEQFF
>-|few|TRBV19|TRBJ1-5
TGTGCCGGATCCGACAGGTATAGCAATCAGCCCCAGCATTTT
CAGSDRYSNQPQHF
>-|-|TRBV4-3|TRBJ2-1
TGCGCCAGCAGCCAAGAGGGGTACGGGATTTCCTACAATGAGCAGTTCTTC
CASSQEGYGISYNEQFF
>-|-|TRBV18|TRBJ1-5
TGTGCCAGCTCACCAAGACAGGCCAATCAGCCCCAGCATTTT
CASSPRQANQPQHF
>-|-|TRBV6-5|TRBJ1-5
TGTGCCAGCACCGGTTCCAATCAGCCCCAGCATTTT
CASTGSNQPQHF
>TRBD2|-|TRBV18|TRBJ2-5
TGTGCCAGCTCACCATCATGGGGGGGCCAAGAGACCCAGTACTTC
CASSPSWGGQETQYF
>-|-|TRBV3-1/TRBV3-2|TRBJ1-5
TGTGCCAGCAGCCAAGGGGGAGGGAACAATCAGCCCCAGCATTTT
CASSQGGGNNQPQHF
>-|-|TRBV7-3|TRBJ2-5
TGTGCCAGCAGCACCGGCGACCAGGGGACCCAGTACTTC
CASSTGDQGTQYF
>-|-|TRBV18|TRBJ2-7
TGTGCCAGCTCACCAGAGCAGGGATTCTCCTACGAGCAGTACTTC
CASSPEQGFSYEQYF
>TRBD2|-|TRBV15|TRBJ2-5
TGTGCCACCAGCTACTCCGGGACTAGCGCTATGGGGACCCAGTACTTC
CATSYSGTSAMGTQYF
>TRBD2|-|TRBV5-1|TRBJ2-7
TGCGCCAGCAAGGGGGTAGCGGGATCGTGGGAGCAGTACTTC
CASKGVAGSWEQYF
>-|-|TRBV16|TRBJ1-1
TGTGCCAGCAGCCAATCGTACAGGCAGAACACTGAAGCTTTCTTT
CASSQSYRQNTEAFF
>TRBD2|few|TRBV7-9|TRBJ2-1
TGTGCCAGCAGCTTAGTGACTAGCGGGGCCGACAATGAGCAGTTCTTC
CASSLVTSGADNEQFF
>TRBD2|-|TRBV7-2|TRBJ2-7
TGTGCCAGCAGCTCATCCCCCAAGCGGGAGGGCCCGAACGAGCAGTACTTC
CASSSSPKREGPNEQYF
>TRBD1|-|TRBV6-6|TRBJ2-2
TGTGCCAGCAGTTCGACAGGGGACACCGGGGAGCTGTTTTTT
CASSSTGDTGELFF
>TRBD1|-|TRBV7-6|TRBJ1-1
TGTGCCAGCAGCCCTCAGGGACAGGGGAACACTGAAGCTTTCTTT
CASSPQGQGNTEAFF
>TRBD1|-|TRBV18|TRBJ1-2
TGTGCCAGCTCACCACTCCCTTCGGACAGGGGCCCCTCCTATGGCTACACCTTC
CASSPLPSDRGPSYGYTF
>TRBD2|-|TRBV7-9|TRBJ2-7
TGTGCCAGCAGCTCCGGGACTAGCGGTTTTATGGGCGAGCAGTACTTC
CASSSGTSGFMGEQYF
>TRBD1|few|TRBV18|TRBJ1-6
TGTGCCAGCTCACGGGACAGCAATAATTCACCCCTCCACTTT
CASSRDSNNSPLHF
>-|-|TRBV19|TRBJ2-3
TGTGCCAGTAGTATGGTGGGAAGGGGCCGCGGCACAGATACGCAGTATTTT
CASSMVGRGRGTDTQYF
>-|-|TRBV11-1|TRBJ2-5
TGTGCCAGCAGCTTCCAGACAGGTGTCGAGGAGACCCAGTACTTC
CASSFQTGVEETQYF
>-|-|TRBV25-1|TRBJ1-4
TGTGCCAGCAGTGAAGGGCCATCTAATGAAAAACTGTTTTTT
CASSEGPSNEKLFF
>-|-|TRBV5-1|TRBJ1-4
TGCGCCAGCAGTCTGTTGCCTAGCCAGGGGTATTTAGGGGAAAAACTGTTTTTT
CASSLLPSQGYLGEKLFF
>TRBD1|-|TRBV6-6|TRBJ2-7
TGTGCCAGCAGTTACGTCGGAAAAGGGGGCTTCTACGAGCAGTACTTC
CASSYVGKGGFYEQYF
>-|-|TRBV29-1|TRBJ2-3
TGCAGCGTTGTCCCGGGCACAGATACGCAGTATTTT
CSVVPGTDTQYF
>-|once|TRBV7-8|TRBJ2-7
TGTGCCAGCAGCTATCCCCGGGGACAAAACTACGAGCAGTACTTC
CASSYPRGQNYEQYF
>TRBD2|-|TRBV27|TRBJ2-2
TGTGCCAGCAGTATCCTAGCGGGGGGGTACACCGGGGAGCTGTTTTTT
CASSILAGGYTGELFF
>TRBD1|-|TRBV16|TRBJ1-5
TGTGCCAGCAGCCAATCGGGACAGGCCAATCAGCCCCAGCATTTT
CASSQSGQANQPQHF
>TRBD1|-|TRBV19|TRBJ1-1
TGTGCCAGTAATCCAAGACAGGGGAGGAACACTGAAGCTTTCTTT
CASNPRQGRNTEAFF
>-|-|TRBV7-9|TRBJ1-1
TGTGCCAGCAGCTTAGGTGGCGGGGGCACTGAAGCTTTCTTT
CASSLGGGGTEAFF